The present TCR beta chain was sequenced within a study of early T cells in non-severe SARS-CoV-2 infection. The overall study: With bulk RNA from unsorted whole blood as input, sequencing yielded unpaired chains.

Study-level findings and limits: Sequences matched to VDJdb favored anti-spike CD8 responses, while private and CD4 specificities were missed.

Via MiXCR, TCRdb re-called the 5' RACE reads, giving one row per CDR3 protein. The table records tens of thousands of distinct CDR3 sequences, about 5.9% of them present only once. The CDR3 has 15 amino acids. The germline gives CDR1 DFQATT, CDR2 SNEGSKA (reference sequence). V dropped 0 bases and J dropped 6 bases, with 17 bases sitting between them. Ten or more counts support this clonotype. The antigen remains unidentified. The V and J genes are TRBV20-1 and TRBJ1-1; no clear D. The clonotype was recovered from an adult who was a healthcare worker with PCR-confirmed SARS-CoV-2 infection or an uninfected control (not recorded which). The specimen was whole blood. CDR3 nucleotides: TGCAGTGCTAGAGATTATAGGGCTTTAACGTCTGAAGCTTTCTTT. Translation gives CSARDYRALTSEAFF.